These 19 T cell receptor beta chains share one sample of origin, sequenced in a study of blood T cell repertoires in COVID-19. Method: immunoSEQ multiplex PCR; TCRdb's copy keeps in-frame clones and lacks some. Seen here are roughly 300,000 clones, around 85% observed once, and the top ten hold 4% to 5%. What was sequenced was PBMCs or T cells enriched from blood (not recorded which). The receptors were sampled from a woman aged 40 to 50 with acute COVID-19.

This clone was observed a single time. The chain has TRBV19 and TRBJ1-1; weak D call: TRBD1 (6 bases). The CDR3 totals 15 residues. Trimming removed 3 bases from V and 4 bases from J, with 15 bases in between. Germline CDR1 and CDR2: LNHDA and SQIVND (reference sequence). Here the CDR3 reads CASSIGPGGGTEAFF. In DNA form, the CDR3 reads TGTGCCAGTAGTATCGGTCCGGGAGGGGGCACTGAAGCTTTCTTT.

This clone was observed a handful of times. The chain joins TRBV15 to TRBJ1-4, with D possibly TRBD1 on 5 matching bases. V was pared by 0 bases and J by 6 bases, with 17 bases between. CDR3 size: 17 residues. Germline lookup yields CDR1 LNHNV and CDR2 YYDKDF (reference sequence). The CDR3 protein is CATSRDFPGGVHEKLFF. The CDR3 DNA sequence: TGTGCCACCAGCAGAGATTTCCCCGGGGGTGTACATGAAAAACTGTTTTTT.

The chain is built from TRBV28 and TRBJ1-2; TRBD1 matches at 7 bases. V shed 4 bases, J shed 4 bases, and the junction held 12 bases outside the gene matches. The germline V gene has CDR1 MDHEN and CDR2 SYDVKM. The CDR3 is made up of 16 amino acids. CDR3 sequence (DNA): TGTGCCAGCAGTTATATAGGGGGCGCCATCACCTATGGCTACACCTTC. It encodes CASSYIGGAITYGYTF.

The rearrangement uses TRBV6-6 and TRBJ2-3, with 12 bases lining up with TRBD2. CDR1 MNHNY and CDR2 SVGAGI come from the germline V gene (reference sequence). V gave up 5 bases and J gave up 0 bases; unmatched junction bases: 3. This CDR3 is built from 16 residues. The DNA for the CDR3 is TGTGCCAGCAGTCGACTAGCGGGGGTCAGCACAGATACGCAGTATTTT. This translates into CASSRLAGVSTDTQYF.

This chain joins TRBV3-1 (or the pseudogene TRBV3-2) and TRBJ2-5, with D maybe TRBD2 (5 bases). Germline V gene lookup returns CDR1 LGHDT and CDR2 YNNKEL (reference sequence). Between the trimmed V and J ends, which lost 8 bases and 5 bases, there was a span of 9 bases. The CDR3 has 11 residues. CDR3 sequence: CASAGGETQYF. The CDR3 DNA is TGTGCCAGCGCGGGTGGTGAGACCCAGTACTTC.

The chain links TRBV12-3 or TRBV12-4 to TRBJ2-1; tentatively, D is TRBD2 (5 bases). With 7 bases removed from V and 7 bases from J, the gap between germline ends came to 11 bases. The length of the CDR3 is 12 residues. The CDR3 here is CASNGGLNEQFF. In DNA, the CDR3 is TGTGCCAGCAACGGAGGTCTTAATGAGCAGTTCTTC.

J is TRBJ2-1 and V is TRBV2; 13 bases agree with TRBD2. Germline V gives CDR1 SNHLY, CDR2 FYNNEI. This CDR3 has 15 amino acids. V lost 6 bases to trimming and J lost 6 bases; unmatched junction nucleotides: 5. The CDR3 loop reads CASRWTSGSINEQFF. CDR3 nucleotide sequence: TGTGCCAGCAGGTGGACTAGCGGGAGCATCAATGAGCAGTTCTTC. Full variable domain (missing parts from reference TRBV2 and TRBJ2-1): EPEVTQTPSHQVTQMGQEVILRCVPISNHLYFYWYRQILGQKVEFLVSFYNNEISEKSEIFDDQFSVERPDGSNFTLKIRSTKLEDSAMYFCASRWTSGSINEQFFGPGTRLTVL.

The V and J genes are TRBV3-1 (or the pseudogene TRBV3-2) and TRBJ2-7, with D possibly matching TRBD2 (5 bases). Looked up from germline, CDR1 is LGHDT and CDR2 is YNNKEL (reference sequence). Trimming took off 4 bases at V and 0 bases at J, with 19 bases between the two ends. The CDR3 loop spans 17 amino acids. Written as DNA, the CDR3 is TGTGCCAGCAGCCGACGTATGTGGCGGGCAGTCTCCTACGAGCAGTACTTC. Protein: CASSRRMWRAVSYEQYF.

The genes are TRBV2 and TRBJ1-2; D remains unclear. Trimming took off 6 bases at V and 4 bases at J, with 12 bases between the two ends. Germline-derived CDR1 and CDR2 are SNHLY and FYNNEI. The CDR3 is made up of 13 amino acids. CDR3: CASREETGYGYTF. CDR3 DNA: TGTGCCAGCAGAGAGGAGACTGGCTATGGCTACACCTTC.

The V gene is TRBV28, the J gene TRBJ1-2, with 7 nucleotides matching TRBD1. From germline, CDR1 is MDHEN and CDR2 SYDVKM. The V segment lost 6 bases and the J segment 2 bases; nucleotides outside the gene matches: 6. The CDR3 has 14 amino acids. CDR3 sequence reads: CASSEGQRNYGYTF. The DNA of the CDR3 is TGTGCCAGCAGCGAGGGACAGAGAAACTATGGCTACACCTTC.

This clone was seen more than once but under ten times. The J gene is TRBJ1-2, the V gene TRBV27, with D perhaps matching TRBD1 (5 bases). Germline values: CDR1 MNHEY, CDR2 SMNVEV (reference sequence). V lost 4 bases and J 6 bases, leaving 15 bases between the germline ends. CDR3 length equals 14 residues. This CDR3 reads CASSSTTGPDGYTF. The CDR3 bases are TGTGCCAGCAGTTCGACAACAGGCCCCGATGGCTACACCTTC.

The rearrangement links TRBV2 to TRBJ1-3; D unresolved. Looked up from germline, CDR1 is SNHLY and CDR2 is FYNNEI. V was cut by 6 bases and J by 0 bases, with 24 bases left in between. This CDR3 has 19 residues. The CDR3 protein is CASSYSSRDPRPSGNTIYF. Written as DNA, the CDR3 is TGTGCCAGCAGCTACTCGTCCCGGGATCCCCGCCCCTCTGGAAACACCATATATTTT.

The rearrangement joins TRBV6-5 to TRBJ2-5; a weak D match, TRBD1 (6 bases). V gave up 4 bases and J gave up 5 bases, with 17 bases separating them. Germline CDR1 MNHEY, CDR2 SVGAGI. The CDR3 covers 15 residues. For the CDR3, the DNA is TGTGCCAGCAGTTCTGCCAGGGGCGGCGTTGAGACCCAGTACTTC. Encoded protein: CASSSARGGVETQYF.

For the CDR3, the DNA is TGTGCCAGCTCTAAACTTGGCGGAGCTAGCGGGAGGGTCAACCATGAGCAGTTCTTC. It is translated as CASSKLGGASGRVNHEQFF. This chain joins TRBV5-4 and TRBJ2-1; TRBD2 matches at 12 bases. The V and J ends lost 7 bases and 8 bases, in that order; junction bases with no gene match: 22. This CDR3 region has 19 residues. Germline V gene data show CDR1 as SGHNT and CDR2 as YYREEE (reference sequence).

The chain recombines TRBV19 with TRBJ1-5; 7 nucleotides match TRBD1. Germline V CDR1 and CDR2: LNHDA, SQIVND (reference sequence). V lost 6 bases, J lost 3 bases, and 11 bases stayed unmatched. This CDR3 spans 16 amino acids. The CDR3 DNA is TGTGCCAGTAGGGACAGGCCTCTCCGGAACAATCAGCCCCAGCATTTT. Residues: CASRDRPLRNNQPQHF.

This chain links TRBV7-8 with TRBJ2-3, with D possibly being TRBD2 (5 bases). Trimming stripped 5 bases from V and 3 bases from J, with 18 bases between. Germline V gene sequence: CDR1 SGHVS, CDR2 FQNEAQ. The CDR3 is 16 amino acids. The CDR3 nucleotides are TGTGCCAGCAGCCTAATACCCCAACTAGGAACAGATACGCAGTATTTT. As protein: CASSLIPQLGTDTQYF.

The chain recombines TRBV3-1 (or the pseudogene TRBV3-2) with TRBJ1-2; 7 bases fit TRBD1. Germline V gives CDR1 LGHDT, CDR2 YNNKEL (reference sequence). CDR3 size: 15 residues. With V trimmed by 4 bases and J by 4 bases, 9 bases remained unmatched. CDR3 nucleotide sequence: TGTGCCAGCAGCCTAGCTACAGGGGAAATCTATGGCTACACCTTC. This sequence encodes CASSLATGEIYGYTF.

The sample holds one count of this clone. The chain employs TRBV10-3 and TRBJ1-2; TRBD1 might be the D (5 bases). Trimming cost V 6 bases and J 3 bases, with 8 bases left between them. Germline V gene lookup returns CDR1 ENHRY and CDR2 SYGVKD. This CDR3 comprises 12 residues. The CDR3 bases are TGTGCCATCAGCTCGGGGGACTATGGCTACACCTTC. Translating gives CAISSGDYGYTF.

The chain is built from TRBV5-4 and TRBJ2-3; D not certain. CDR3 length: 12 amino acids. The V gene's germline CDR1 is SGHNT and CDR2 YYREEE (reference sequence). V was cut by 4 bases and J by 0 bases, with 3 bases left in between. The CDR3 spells CASSRSTDTQYF. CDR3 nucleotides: TGTGCCAGCAGCCGTAGCACAGATACGCAGTATTTT.